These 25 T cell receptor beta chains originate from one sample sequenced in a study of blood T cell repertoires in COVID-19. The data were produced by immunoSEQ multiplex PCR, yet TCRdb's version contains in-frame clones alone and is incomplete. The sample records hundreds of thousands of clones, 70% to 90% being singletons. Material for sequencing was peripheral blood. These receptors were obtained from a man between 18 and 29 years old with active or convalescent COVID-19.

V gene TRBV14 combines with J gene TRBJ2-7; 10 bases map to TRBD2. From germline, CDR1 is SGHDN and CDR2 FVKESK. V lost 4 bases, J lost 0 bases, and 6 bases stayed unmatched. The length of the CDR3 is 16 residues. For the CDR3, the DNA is TGTGCCAGCAGCCTTGTAGCGGGAGGACTCTCCTACGAGCAGTACTTC. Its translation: CASSLVAGGLSYEQYF.

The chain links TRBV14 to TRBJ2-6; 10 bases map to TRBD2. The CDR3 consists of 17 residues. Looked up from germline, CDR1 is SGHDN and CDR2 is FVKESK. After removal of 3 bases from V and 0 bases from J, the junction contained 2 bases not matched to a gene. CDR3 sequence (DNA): TGTGCCAGCAGCCACCTAGCGGGAGCCTCTGGGGCCAACGTCCTGACTTTC. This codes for CASSHLAGASGANVLTF.

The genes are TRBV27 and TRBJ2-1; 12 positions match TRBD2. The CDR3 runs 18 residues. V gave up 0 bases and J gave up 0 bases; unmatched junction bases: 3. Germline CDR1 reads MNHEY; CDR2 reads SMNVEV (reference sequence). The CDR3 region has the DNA TGTGCCAGCAGTTTATCATCTAGCGGGAGGGTCTCCTACAATGAGCAGTTCTTC. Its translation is CASSLSSSGRVSYNEQFF.

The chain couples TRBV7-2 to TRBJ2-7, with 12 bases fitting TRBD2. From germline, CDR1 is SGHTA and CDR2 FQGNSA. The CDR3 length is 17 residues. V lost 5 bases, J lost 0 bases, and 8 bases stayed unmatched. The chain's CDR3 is CASSPELAGGSSYEQYF. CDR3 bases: TGTGCCAGCAGCCCCGAACTAGCGGGAGGTTCCTCCTACGAGCAGTACTTC.

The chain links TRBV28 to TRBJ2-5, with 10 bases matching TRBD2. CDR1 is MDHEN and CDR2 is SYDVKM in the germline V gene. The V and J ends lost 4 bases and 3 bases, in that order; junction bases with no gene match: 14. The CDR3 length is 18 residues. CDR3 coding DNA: TGTGCCAGCAGTTCGATTAGCGGGGGGTTGGGGAGAAAAGAGACCCAGTACTTC. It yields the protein CASSSISGGLGRKETQYF.

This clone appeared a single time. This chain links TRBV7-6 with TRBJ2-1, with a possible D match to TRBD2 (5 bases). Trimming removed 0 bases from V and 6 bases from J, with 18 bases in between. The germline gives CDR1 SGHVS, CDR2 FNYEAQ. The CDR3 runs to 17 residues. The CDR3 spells CASSLAGGLVGSNEQFF. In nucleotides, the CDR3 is TGTGCCAGCAGCTTAGCAGGAGGTTTGGTGGGTTCCAATGAGCAGTTCTTC.

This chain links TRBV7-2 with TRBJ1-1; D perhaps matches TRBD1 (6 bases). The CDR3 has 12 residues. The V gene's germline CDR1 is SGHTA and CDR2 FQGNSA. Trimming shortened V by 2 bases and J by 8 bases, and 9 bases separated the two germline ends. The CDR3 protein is CASSLLRGEAFF. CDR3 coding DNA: TGTGCCAGCAGCTTACTCAGGGGCGAAGCTTTCTTT.

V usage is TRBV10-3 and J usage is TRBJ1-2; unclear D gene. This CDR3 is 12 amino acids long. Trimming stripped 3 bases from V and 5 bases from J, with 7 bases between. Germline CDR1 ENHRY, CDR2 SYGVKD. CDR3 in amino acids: CAISEMRYGYTF. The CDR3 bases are TGTGCCATCAGTGAAATGAGGTATGGCTACACCTTC.

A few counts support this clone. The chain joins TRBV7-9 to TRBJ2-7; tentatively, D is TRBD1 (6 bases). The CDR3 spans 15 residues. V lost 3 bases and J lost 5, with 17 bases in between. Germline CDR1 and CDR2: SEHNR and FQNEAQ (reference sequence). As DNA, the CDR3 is TGTGCCAGCAGCTTCGAAGGGGACACAGACCACGAGCAGTACTTC. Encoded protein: CASSFEGDTDHEQYF.

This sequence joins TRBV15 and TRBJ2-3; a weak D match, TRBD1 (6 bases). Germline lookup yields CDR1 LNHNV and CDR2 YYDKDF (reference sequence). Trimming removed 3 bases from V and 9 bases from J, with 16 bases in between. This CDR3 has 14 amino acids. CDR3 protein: CATSSSGTLDTQYF. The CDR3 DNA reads TGTGCCACCAGCAGTTCGGGGACACTCGACACGCAGTATTTT.

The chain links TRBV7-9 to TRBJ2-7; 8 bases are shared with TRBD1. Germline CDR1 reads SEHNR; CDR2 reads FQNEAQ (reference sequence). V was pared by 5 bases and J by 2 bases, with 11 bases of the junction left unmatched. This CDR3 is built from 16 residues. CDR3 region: CASSLGIGTGPYEQYF. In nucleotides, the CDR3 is TGTGCCAGCAGCCTGGGAATTGGGACAGGACCCTACGAGCAGTACTTC.

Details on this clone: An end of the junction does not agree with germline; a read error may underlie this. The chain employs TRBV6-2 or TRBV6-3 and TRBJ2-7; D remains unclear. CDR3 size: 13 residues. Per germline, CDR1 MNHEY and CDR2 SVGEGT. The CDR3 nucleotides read TGTGCCAGCAGTTATAGCTTCTCCCACGAGCAGTACTTC. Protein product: CASSYSFSHEQYF.

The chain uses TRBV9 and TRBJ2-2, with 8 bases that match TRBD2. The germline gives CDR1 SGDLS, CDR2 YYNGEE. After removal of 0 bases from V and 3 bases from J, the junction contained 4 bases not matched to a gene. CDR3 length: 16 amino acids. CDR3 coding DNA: TGTGCCAGCAGCGTAGCTGCGGGAGGCTACACCGGGGAGCTGTTTTTT. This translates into CASSVAAGGYTGELFF. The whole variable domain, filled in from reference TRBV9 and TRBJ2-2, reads DSGVTQTPKHLITATGQRVTLRCSPRSGDLSVYWYQQSLDQGLQFLIQYYNGEERAKGNILERFSAQQFPDLHSELNLSSLELGDSALYFCASSVAAGGYTGELFFGEGSRLTVL.

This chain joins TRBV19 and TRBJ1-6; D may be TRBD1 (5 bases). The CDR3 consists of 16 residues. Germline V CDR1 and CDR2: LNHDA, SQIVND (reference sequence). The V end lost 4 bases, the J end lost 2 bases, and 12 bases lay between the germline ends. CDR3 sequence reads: CASSRSGAPYNSPLHF. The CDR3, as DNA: TGTGCCAGTAGTAGAAGCGGGGCCCCCTATAATTCACCCCTCCACTTT.

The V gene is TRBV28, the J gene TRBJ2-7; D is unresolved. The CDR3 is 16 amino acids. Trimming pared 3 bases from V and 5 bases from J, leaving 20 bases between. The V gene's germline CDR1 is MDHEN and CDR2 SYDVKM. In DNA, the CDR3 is TGTGCCAGCAGTTTCCTCTCCCCCCCACAGCTCGACGAGCAGTACTTC. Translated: CASSFLSPPQLDEQYF.

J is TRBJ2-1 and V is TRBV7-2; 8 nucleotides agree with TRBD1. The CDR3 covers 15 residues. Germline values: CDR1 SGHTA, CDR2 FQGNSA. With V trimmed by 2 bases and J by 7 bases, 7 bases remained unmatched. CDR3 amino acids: CASSLTGGYLNEQFF. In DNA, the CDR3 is TGTGCCAGCAGCTTAACAGGGGGGTATTTGAATGAGCAGTTCTTC.

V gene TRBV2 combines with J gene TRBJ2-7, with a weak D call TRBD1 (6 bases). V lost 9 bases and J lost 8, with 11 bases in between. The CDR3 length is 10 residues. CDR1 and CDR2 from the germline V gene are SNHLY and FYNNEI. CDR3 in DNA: TGTGCCAGTTACAGGGATCAGCAGTACTTC. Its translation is CASYRDQQYF.

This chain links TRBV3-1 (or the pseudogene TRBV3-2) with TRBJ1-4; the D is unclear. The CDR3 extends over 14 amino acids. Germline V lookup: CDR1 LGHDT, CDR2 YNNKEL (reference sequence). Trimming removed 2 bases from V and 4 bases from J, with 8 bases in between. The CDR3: CASSQRSNNEKLFF. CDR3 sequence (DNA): TGTGCCAGCAGCCAAAGGAGTAATAATGAAAAACTGTTTTTT.

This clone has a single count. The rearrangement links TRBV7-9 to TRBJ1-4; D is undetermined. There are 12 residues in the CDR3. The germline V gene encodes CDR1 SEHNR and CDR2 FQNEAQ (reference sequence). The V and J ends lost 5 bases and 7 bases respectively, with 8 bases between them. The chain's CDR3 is CASSPTFEKLFF. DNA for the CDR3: TGTGCCAGCAGCCCCACTTTTGAAAAACTGTTTTTT.

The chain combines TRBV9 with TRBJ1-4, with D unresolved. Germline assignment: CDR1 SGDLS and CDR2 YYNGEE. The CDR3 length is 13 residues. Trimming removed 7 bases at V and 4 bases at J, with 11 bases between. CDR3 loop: CASSGGGNEKLFF. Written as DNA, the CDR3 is TGTGCCAGCTCGGGAGGCGGTAATGAAAAACTGTTTTTT.

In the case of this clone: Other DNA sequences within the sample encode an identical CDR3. CDR3 sequence: CASSRSGGNEQFF. The CDR3 DNA reads as TGTGCCAGCAGCCGCAGCGGCGGCAATGAGCAGTTCTTC. This chain joins TRBV11-3 and TRBJ2-1; D might be TRBD2 (5 bases). The CDR3 contains 13 residues. The germline gives CDR1 SGHNT, CDR2 YENEEA. Trimming shortened V by 5 bases and J by 6 bases, and 11 bases separated the two germline ends.

This CDR3 reads CASSLAGGIANEKLFF. The CDR3 DNA reads TGTGCCAGCAGCTTAGCGGGGGGAATAGCTAATGAAAAACTGTTTTTT. V and J are TRBV7-2 and TRBJ1-4, with TRBD1 as a possible D gene (5 bases). Looked up from germline, CDR1 is SGHTA and CDR2 is FQGNSA. V dropped 0 bases and J dropped 3 bases, with 11 bases sitting between them. CDR3 size: 16 residues.

DNA for the CDR3: TGTGCCAGCTCACCACGCCTCGGGACAGTGAACACTGAAGCTTTCTTT. Amino acids: CASSPRLGTVNTEAFF. The V and J genes are TRBV18 and TRBJ1-1; the match to TRBD1 covers 7 bases. CDR1 and CDR2 from the germline V gene are KGHSH and LQKENI. The junction had 5 bases not matched to a gene; V was cut back by 1 base and J by 0 bases. The CDR3 is made up of 16 amino acids.

The DNA for the CDR3 is TGTGCCAGCAGCCGGGACAGGGAAACCGGGGAGCTGTTTTTT. This translates into CASSRDRETGELFF. The J gene is TRBJ2-2, the V gene TRBV21-1; the D segment call TRBD1 is taken from the table without a DNA check. TRBV21-1 is termed a pseudogene. The CDR3 length is 14 residues.

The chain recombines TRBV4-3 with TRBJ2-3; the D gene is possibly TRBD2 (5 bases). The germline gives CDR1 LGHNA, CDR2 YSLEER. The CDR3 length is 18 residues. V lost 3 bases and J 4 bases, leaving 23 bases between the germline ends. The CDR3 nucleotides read TGCGCCAGCAGCCAGCTCGCCGGGGAAAGGCGTGGGGCAGATACGCAGTATTTT. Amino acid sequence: CASSQLAGERRGADTQYF.